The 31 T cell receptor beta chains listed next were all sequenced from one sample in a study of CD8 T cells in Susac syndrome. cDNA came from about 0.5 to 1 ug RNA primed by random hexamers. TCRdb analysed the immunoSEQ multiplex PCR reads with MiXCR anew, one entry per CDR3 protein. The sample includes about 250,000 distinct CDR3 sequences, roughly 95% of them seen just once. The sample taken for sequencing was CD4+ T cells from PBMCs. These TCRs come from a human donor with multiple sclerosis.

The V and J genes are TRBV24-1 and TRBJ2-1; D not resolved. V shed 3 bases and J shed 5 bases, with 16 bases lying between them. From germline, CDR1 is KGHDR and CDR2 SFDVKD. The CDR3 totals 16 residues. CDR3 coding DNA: TGTGCCACCAGTGATCAATCAGAGCTTGGAAACAATGAGCAGTTCTTC. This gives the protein CATSDQSELGNNEQFF.

CDR3 sequence: CSARIPTGNTEAFF. The DNA of the CDR3 is TGCAGTGCTAGAATCCCGACAGGGAACACTGAAGCTTTCTTT. This rearrangement joins TRBV20-1 to TRBJ1-1; the D gene is possibly TRBD1 (6 bases). The V and J ends lost 2 bases and 1 base respectively, with 11 bases between them. Germline CDR1 and CDR2: DFQATT and SNEGSKA (reference sequence). The CDR3 length is 14 residues.

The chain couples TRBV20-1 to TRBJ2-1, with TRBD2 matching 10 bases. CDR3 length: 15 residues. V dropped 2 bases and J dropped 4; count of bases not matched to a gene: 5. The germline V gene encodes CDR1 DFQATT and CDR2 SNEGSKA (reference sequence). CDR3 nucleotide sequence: TGCAGTGCTAGATCCCGACTAGCGGGTTACAATGAGCAGTTCTTC. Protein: CSARSRLAGYNEQFF.

CDR3 DNA sequence: TGTGCCTGGACCCCAGGGAGAGGCTACACCTTC. Its translation is CAWTPGRGYTF. V usage is TRBV30 and J usage is TRBJ1-2; the D gene is possibly TRBD1 (5 bases). Deletions cut 4 bases from V and 8 bases from J, with 11 bases between. This CDR3 comprises 11 residues. Per germline, CDR1 GTSNPN and CDR2 SVGIG (reference sequence).

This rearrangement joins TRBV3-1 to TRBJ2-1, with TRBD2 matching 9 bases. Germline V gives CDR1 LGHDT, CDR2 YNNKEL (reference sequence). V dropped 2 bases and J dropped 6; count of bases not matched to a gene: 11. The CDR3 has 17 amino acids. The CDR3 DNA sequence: TGTGCCAGCAGCCAACGATCGGGACTAGCTTCCGCCAATGAGCAGTTCTTC. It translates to CASSQRSGLASANEQFF.

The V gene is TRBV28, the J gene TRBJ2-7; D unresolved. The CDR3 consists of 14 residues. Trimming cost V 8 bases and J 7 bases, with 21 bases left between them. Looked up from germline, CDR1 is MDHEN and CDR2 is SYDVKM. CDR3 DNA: TGTGCCAGCGGCTTAATCACCGCCCAGAGGGAGCAGTACTTC. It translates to CASGLITAQREQYF.

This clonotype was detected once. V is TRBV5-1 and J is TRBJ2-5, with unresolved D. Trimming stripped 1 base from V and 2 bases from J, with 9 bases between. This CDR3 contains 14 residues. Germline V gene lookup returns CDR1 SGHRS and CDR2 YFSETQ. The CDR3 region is CASSLKGKQETQYF. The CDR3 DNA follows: TGCGCCAGCAGCTTGAAAGGGAAGCAAGAGACCCAGTACTTC.

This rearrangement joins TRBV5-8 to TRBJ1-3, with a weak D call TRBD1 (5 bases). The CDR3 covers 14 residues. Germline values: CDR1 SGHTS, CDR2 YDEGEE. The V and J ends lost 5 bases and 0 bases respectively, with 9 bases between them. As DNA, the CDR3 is TGTGCCAGCAGGGCGGGGGGCTCTGGAAACACCATATATTTT. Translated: CASRAGGSGNTIYF.

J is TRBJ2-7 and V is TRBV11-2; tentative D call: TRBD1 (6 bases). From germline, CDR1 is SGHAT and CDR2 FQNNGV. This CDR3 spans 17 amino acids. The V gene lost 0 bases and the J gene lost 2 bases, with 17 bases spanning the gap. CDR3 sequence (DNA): TGTGCCAGCAGCTTAGATCAGGGTGGACAGATAGCCTACGAGCAGTACTTC. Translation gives CASSLDQGGQIAYEQYF. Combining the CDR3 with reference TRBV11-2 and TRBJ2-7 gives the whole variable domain EAGVAQSPRYKIIEKRQSVAFWCNPISGHATLYWYQQILGQGPKLLIQFQNNGVVDDSQLPKDRFSAERLKGVDSTLKIQPAKLEDSAVYLCASSLDQGGQIAYEQYFGPGTRLTVT.

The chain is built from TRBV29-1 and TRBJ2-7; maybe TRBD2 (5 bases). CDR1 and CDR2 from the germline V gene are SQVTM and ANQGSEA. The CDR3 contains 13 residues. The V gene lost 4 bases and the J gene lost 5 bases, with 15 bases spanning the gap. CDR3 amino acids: CSVVPPGFHEQYF. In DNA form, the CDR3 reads TGCAGCGTTGTCCCGCCGGGGTTCCACGAGCAGTACTTC.

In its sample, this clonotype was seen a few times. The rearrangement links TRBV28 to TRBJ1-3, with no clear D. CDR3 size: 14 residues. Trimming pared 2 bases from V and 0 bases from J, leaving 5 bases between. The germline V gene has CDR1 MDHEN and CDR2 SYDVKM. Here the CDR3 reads CASSLGYSGNTIYF. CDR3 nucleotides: TGTGCCAGCAGTTTAGGATACTCTGGAAACACCATATATTTT.

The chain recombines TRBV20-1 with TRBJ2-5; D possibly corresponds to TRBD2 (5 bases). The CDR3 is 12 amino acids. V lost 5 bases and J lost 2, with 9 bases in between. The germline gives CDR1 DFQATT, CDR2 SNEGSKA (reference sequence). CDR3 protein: CSADGVQETQYF. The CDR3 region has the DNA TGCAGTGCTGACGGGGTACAAGAGACCCAGTACTTC.

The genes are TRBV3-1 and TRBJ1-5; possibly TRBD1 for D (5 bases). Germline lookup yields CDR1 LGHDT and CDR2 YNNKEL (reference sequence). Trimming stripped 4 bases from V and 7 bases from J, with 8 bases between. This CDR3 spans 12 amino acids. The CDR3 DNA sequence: TGTGCCAGCAGCCGCGGGGACCAGCCCCAGCATTTT. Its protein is CASSRGDQPQHF.

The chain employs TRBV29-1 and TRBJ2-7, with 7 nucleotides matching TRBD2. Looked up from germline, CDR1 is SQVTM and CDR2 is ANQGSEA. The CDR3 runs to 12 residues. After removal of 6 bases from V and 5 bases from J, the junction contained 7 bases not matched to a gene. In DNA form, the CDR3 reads TGCAGCGTAACAGCGGGAACGAACGAGCAGTACGTC. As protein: CSVTAGTNEQYV.

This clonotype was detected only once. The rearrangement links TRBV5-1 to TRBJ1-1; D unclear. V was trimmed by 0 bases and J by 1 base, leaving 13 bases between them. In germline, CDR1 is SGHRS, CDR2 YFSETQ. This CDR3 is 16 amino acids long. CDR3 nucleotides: TGCGCCAGCAGCTTGGTGTCAGTCAAGCCGAACACTGAAGCTTTCTTT. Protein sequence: CASSLVSVKPNTEAFF.

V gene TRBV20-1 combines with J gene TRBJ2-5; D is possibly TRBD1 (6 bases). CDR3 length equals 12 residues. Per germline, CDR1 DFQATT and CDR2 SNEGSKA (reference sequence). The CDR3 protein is CSLSQGFETQYF. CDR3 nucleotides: TGCAGCCTCTCACAGGGCTTTGAGACCCAGTACTTC.

The CDR3 reads CASSAGGPDEQFF. The DNA of the CDR3 is TGTGCCAGCAGCGCTGGAGGGCCGGATGAGCAGTTCTTC. This chain uses TRBV5-4 with TRBJ2-1, with a possible D match to TRBD2 (6 bases). This CDR3 has 13 residues. V was shortened by 4 bases and J by 8 bases, with 13 bases between the two germline ends. CDR1 and CDR2 (germline): SGHNT, YYREEE (reference sequence).

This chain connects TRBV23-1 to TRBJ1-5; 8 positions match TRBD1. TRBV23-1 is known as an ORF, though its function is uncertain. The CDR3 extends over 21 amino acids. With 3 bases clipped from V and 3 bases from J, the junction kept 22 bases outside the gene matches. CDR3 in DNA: TGCGCCAGCAGTCACTACCCCCCCCGGGGCAGGGGGCGCGAGGACAATCAGCCCCAGCATTTT. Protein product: CASSHYPPRGRGREDNQPQHF.

CDR3 residues: CASSGGGRYQPQHF. DNA for the CDR3: TGTGCCAGCAGTGGCGGGGGGCGATATCAGCCCCAGCATTTT. The V call is TRBV12-3 or TRBV12-4, the J call TRBJ1-5; tentatively, D is TRBD1 (6 bases). Trimming cost V 5 bases and J 5 bases, with 13 bases left between them. The CDR3 is 14 amino acids.

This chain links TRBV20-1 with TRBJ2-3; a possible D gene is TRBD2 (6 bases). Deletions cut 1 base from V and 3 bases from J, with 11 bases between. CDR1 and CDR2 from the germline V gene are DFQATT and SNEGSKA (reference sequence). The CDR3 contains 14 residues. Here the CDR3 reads CSARVAGFTDTQYF. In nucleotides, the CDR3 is TGCAGTGCTAGAGTGGCGGGGTTTACAGATACGCAGTATTTT.

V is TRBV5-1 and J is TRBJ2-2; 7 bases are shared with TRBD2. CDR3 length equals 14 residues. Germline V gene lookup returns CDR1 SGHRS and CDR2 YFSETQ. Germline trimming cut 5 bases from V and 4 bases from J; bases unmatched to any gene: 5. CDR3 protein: CASRSSGFTGELFF. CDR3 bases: TGCGCCAGCAGGTCTAGCGGATTCACCGGGGAGCTGTTTTTT.

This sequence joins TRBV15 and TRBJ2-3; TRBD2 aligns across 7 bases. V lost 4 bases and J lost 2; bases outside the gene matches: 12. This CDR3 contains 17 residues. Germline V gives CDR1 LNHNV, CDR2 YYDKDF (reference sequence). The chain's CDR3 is CATSIQGLSLFTDTQYF. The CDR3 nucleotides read TGTGCCACCAGCATCCAGGGACTATCCCTCTTCACAGATACGCAGTATTTT.

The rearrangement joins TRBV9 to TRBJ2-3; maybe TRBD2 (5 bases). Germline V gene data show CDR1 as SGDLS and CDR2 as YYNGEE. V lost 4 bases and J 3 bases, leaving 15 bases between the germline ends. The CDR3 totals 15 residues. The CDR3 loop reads CASSPEGARTDTQYF. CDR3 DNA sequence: TGTGCCAGCAGCCCCGAGGGCGCCAGGACAGATACGCAGTATTTT.

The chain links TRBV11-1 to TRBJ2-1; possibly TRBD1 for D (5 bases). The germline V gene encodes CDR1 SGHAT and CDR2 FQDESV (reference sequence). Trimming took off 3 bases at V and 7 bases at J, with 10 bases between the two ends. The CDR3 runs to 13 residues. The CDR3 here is CASSFLTANEQFF. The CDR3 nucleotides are TGTGCCAGCAGCTTTTTGACAGCGAATGAGCAGTTCTTC.

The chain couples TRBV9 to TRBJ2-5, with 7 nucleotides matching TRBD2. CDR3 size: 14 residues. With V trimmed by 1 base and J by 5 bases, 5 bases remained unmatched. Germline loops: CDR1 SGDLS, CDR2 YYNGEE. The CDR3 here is CASSVRGVGETQYF. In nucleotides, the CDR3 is TGTGCCAGCAGCGTACGGGGGGTTGGGGAGACCCAGTACTTC.

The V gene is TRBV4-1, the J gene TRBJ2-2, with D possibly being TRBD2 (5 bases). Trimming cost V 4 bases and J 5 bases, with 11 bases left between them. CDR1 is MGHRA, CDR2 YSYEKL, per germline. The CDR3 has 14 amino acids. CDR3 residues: CASSPREGTGELFF. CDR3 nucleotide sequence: TGCGCCAGCAGCCCCCGTGAGGGTACCGGGGAGCTGTTTTTT.

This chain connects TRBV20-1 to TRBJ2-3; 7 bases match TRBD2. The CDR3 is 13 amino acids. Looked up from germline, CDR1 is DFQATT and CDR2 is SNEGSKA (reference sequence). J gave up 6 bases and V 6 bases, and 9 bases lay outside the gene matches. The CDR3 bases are TGCAGTGCGCGGGGACTAAGTGCCGATACGCAGTATTTT. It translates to CSARGLSADTQYF.

The CDR3 sequence: CASSSGAWGQETQYF. The DNA for the CDR3 is TGTGCCAGCAGTTCCGGGGCATGGGGCCAAGAGACCCAGTACTTC. The V call is TRBV12-3 or TRBV12-4, the J call TRBJ2-5, with D perhaps assigned TRBD1 or TRBD2 (5 bases each). The CDR3 sequence is 15 residues long. Trimming removed 4 bases at V and 1 base at J, with 13 bases between.

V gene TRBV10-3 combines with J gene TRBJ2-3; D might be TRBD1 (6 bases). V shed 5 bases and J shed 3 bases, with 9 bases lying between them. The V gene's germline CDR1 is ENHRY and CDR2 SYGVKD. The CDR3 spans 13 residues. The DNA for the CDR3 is TGTGCCATCAGTCAACAGGGAACAGATACGCAGTATTTT. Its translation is CAISQQGTDTQYF.

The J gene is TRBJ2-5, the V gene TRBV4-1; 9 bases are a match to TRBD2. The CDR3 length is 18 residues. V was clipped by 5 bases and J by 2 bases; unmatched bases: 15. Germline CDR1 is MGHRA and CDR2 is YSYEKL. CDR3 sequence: CASSGRGERGDQQETQYF. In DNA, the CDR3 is TGCGCCAGCAGCGGTCGAGGAGAGCGGGGGGACCAACAAGAGACCCAGTACTTC.

The chain's CDR3 is CSAREATVNEKLFF. DNA for the CDR3: TGCAGTGCTAGAGAGGCAACAGTCAATGAAAAACTGTTTTTT. The chain employs TRBV20-1 and TRBJ1-4; D is ambiguous. The germline V and J ends were trimmed by 0 bases and 5 bases, with 10 bases remaining between them. CDR3 length: 14 amino acids. Germline V gives CDR1 DFQATT, CDR2 SNEGSKA (reference sequence).